This TCR beta chain was sequenced for a study of blood T cell repertoires in COVID-19. The overall study: The United States, Italy and Spain provided the acute and convalescent COVID-19 samples. Sources were T cells, B-cell-depleted T cells, or PBMCs; the material itself was cDNA or gDNA.

Under the authors' procedure: Counts of nucleated cells, estimated from reference gene primer amplification, were obtained. Assay used: immunoSEQ multiplex PCR; TCRdb lists only in-frame clones, some missing. That table is the source of V, J and clone size, and D and trimming were worked out from the DNA. The sample holds more than 150,000 clones, 60% to 80% seen once. V lost 5 bases and J 0 bases, leaving 11 bases between the germline ends. Germline V CDR1 and CDR2: WSHSY, SAAADI. The CDR3 contains 15 residues. The receptor's source is a woman aged 65 to 85 with acute or convalescent COVID-19. The chain has TRBV10-2 and TRBJ1-5; no clear D. The sample was peripheral blood. The CDR3 region has the DNA TGCGCCAGCAGTCCGACGGGAAATAGCAATCAGCCCCAGCATTTT. This codes for CASSPTGNSNQPQHF.